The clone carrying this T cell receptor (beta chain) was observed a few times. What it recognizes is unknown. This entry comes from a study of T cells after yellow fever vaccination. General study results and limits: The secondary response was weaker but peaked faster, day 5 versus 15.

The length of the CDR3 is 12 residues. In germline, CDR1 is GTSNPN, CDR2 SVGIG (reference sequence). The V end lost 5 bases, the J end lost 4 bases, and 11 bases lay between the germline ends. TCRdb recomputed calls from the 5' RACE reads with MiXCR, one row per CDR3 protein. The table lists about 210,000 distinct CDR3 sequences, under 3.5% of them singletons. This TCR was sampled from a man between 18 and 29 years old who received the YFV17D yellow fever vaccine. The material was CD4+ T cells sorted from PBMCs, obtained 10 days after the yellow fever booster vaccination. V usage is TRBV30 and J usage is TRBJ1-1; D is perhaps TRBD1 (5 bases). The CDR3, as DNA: TGTGCCTGGGCCCGGGGGGGCACTGAAGCTTTCTTT. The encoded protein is CAWARGGTEAFF.